What follows is one TCR beta chain and its context. This clonotype was seen only a few times. There is no known antigen for this receptor. Base qualities are not recorded, but no much larger clone differs from it by a single base. Library prep was done by 5' RACE. Sequenced on an Illumina HiSeq 2500. A second roughly 6 to 11 cycle PCR used a sample-barcoded 5' primer and a J-beta primer mix. A unique molecular identifier was introduced onto each TCR beta cDNA molecule by a template-switch 5' adaptor carrying 12 random nucleotides. At least 2.5 million CDR3-containing paired-end reads were obtained from each sample. All of the RNA was converted into first-strand cDNA using the Mint cDNA synthesis kit, with a TRBC-specific oligonucleotide serving as the primer. After uracil-DNA glycosylase treatment, a first 18-cycle PCR used universal primers M1SS and BC2_uni_R on all cDNA. In the original analysis: Normalization of each sample was performed by random selection of 1 million high-quality reads, each carrying a distinct molecular identifier. Instead of being binned into consensus sequences, reads that shared molecular identifiers were thrown out. MiTCR, set to a Q25 quality threshold and the strictest error-elimination algorithm, was used for CDR3 identification, clonotype clustering and error correction. A nonparametric unseen species model with Euler transformation was used to estimate a lower bound on total TCR beta diversity. TCRdb trimmed the raw reads at Q25, called clones with MiXCR and kept productive beta chains. Entries are consolidated by CDR3 protein sequence, retaining the most common genes and DNA. TCRdb assigned the V and J calls; the authors' analysis was not used. The sample yields 760,000 or so distinct CDR3 sequences; around a quarter were counted once. Together, the top ten hold 9.4% of the sample.

This sample is drawn from a study of blood T cells in healthy people across ages (dated by TCRdb to the mid-2010s). Regarding the study in general: In model experiments, template switching captured about one uniquely barcoded TCR beta cDNA molecule for every two T cells. To track age-related changes in TCR beta repertoire diversity, the study relied on deep sequencing normalized with unique cDNA molecular identifiers. Two additional independent replicas of 1 million unique cDNA reads from the same blood draw were analyzed for two donors (one aged 18 to 29 and one aged 80 or older). The donors were split into four age groups: young (average around 16 years), middle-aged (more than 35), aged (about 56) and long-lived (roughly 77). Points the paper makes about the study in general: Observed TCR beta diversity correlated strongly with the percentage of naive T cells measured by flow cytometry. Total diversity estimates from one million sequenced T cells were considered lower bounds and underestimates. Compared with the aged group, the long-lived group had more naive CD4+ T cells, fewer expanded clones and increased TCR diversity, suggesting age selection. Since profiling was done on bulk unsorted PBMCs, naive and antigen-experienced compartments could not be conclusively compared. Donor CMV infection status was unknown, potentially confounding age-related changes in expanded clonotypes. As age increased, observed TCR beta diversity per million T cells dropped in a roughly linear way, and a significant reduction was already evident by age about 36.

The roughly 37 donors, aged about 6 to 90 years, were systemically healthy Caucasian individuals from Russia. Each donor gave about 11 milliliters of peripheral blood, drawn into EDTA-treated Vacutainer tubes. Ficoll-Paque density-gradient centrifugation was used to isolate PBMCs, with at least 6 million per sample. Trizol reagent was used to extract total RNA from the PBMCs, yielding at least 5.5 micrograms per sample. For every donor, flow cytometry on a PBMC aliquot measured the percentage of naive CD45RAhigh/CD27high T cells. At the junction V is shortened by 0 bases and J by 6 bases; bases outside the gene matches: 12. The CDR3 runs 17 residues from the cysteine to the phenylalanine. The retained sequence is limited to the CDR3, 51 bases, with the frame set at the first base. Via the germline V gene, CDR1 is SQVTM and CDR2 ANQGSEA. These data are also associated with another study on T cells of mothers and their children. As the second study states: The donors were nine systemically healthy Caucasian individuals, made up of three mothers and their six children. cDNA synthesis used all of the extracted RNA, with around 1.6 ug of RNA in each 15 ul reaction. In the second PCR, sample barcodes and 2-4 random nucleotides were introduced via the M1S primer. More than 8 million TCR beta CDR3 reads were obtained from each mother, and roughly 3 million reads were obtained from each child. In both related and unrelated pairs, thymic selection shapes the output of TCR recombination in a similar way, with inherited differences having only a minor effect. Related mother-child pairs always showed normalized repertoire overlap that was slightly higher than in unrelated mother-child pairs, though the difference was never significant. With a sensitivity of about 100 clones per million clonotypes, no persistent microchimeric T cell clones were detected. To look for features that set related mother-child pairs apart from unrelated individuals, the researchers ran deep NGS to compare the TCR beta repertoires of mothers and children. The mean age was roughly 36 +/- 4 years for the mothers and approximately 11 +/- 4 years for the children. After adapters were ligated using NEBNext reagents, the libraries underwent 100+100 nt paired-end sequencing on an Illumina HiSeq 2000. To avoid cross-contamination, the mother libraries and the child libraries were prepared a month apart and sequenced in separate runs. Between roughly 450,000 and 2,000,000 distinct TCR beta clonotypes were identified per donor. Naive TCR beta clonotypes were estimated from low-frequency clonotypes matched to each donor's FACS-determined naive share, without sorting.

The rearrangement combines TRBV29-1 with TRBJ2-3; 10 middle bases align to TRBD1. The sequence was obtained from a boy younger than 18 in good health. Material for sequencing was blood. The DNA reads TGCAGCGTTGAAGATCCTCGGGGACAGGGGCCGCCGGATACGCAGTATTTT. Translation gives CSVEDPRGQGPPDTQYF.